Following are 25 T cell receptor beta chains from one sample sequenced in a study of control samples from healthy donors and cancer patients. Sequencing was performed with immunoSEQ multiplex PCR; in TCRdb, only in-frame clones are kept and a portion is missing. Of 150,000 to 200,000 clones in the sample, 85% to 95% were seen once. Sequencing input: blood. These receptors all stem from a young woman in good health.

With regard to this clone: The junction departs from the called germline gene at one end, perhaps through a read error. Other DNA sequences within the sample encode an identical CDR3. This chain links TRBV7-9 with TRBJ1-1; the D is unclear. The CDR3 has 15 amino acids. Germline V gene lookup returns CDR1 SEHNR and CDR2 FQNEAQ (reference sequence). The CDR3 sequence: CASSPRMRLNTEAFF. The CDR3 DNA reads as TGTGCCAGCAGCCCAAGGATGAGGTTGAACACTGAGGCTTTCTTT.

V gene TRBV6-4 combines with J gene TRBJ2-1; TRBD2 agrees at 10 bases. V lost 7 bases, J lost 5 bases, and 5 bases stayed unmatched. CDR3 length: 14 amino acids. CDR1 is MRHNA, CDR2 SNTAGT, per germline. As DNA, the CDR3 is TGTGCCAGCAATAGCGGGAGGCGAAACAATGAGCAGTTCTTC. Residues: CASNSGRRNNEQFF.

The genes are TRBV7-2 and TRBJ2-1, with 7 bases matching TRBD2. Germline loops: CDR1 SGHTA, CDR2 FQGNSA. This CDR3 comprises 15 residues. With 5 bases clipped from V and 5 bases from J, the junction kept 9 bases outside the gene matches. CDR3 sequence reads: CASSLRRDYDNEQFF. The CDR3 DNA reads TGTGCCAGCAGCCTAAGACGGGACTACGACAATGAGCAGTTCTTC.

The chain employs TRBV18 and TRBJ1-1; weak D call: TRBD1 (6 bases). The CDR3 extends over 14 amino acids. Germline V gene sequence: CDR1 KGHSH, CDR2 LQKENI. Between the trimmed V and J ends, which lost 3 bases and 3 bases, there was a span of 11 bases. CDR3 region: CASSPWTEDTEAFF. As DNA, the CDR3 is TGTGCCAGCTCACCTTGGACAGAGGACACTGAAGCTTTCTTT. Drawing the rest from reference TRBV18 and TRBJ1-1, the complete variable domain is NAGVMQNPRHLVRRRGQEARLRCSPMKGHSHVYWYRQLPEEGLKFMVYLQKENIIDESGMPKERFSAEFPKEGPSILRIQQVVRGDSAAYFCASSPWTEDTEAFFGQGTRLTVV.

The CDR3 reads CASSAGQQPQHF. CDR3 in DNA: TGTGCCAGCAGCGCGGGACAGCAGCCCCAGCATTTT. The V call is TRBV7-8, the J call TRBJ1-5, with TRBD1 matching over 7 bases. The CDR3 runs to 12 residues. J was trimmed by 7 bases and V by 5 bases; bases with no gene match: 2. From germline, CDR1 is SGHVS and CDR2 FQNEAQ.

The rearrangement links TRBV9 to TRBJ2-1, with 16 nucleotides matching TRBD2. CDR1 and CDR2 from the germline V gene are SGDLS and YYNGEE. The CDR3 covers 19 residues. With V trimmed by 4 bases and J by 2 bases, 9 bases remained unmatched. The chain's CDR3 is CASSHFGTSGGAPYNEQFF. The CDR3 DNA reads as TGTGCCAGCAGCCATTTTGGGACTAGCGGGGGGGCCCCCTACAATGAGCAGTTCTTC. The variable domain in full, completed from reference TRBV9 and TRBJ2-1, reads DSGVTQTPKHLITATGQRVTLRCSPRSGDLSVYWYQQSLDQGLQFLIQYYNGEERAKGNILERFSAQQFPDLHSELNLSSLELGDSALYFCASSHFGTSGGAPYNEQFFGPGTRLTVL.

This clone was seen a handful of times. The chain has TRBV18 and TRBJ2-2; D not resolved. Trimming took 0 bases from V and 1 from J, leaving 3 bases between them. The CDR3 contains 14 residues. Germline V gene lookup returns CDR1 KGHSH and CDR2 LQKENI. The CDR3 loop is CASSPPQNTGELFF. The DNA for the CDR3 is TGTGCCAGCTCACCACCCCAGAACACCGGGGAGCTGTTTTTT.

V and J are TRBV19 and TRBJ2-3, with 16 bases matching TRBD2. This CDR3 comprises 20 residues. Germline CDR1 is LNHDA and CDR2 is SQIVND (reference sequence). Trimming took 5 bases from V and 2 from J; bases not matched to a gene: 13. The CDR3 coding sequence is TGTGCCAGTAGTCCCCAGACAGGGACTAGCGGGAGGGGCGACACAGATACGCAGTATTTT. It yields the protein CASSPQTGTSGRGDTDTQYF.

For the CDR3, the DNA is TGTGCCATAAGCCAGGGGGCGAATGGCTACACCTTC. Protein: CAISQGANGYTF. J is TRBJ1-2 and V is TRBV12-3 or TRBV12-4; 8 nucleotides match TRBD1. The CDR3 consists of 12 residues. The V segment lost 10 bases and the J segment 6 bases; nucleotides outside the gene matches: 7.

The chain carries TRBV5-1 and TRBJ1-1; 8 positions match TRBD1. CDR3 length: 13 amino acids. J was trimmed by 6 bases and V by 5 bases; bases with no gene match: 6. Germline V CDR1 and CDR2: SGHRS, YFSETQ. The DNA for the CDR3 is TGCGCCAGCAGTCAGGGGGCTGGTTCTGAAGCTTTCTTT. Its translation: CASSQGAGSEAFF. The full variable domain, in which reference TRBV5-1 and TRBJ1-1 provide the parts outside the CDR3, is KAGVTQTPRYLIKTRGQQVTLSCSPISGHRSVSWYQQTPGQGLQFLFEYFSETQRNKGNFPGRFSGRQFSNSRSEMNVSTLELGDSALYLCASSQGAGSEAFFGQGTRLTVV.

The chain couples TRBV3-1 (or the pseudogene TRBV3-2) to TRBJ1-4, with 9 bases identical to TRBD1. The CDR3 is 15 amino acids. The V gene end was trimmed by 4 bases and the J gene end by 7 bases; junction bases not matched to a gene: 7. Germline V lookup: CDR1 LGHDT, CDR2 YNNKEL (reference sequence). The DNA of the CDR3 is TGTGCCAGCAGCCTGGGGACAGGGCTGATTGAAAAACTGTTTTTT. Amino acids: CASSLGTGLIEKLFF.

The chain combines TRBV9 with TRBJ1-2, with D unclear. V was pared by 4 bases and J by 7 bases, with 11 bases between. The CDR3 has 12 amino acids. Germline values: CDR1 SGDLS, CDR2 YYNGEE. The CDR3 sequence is CASSTPGSGYTF. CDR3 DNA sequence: TGTGCCAGCAGCACCCCAGGAAGTGGCTACACCTTC.

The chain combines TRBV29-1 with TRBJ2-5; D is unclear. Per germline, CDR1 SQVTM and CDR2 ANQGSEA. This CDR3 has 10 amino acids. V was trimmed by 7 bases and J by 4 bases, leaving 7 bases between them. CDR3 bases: TGCAGCGCCGAAGGAGAGACCCAGTACTTC. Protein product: CSAEGETQYF.

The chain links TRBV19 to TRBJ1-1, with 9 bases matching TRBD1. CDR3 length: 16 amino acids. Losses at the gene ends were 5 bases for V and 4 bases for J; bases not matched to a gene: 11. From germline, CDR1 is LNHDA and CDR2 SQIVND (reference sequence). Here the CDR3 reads CASSGTGIFYSTEAFF. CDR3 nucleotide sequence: TGTGCCAGTAGTGGGACAGGGATTTTCTACAGCACTGAAGCTTTCTTT. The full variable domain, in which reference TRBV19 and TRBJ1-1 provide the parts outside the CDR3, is DGGITQSPKYLFRKEGQNVTLSCEQNLNHDAMYWYRQDPGQGLRLIYYSQIVNDFQKGDIAEGYSVSREKKESFPLTVTSAQKNPTAFYLCASSGTGIFYSTEAFFGQGTRLTVV.

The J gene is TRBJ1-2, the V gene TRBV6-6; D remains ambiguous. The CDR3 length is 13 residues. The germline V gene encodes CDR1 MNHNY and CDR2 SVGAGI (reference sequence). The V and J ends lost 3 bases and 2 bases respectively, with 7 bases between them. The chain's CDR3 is CASSYDSNYGYTF. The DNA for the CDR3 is TGTGCCAGCAGTTATGACTCGAACTATGGCTACACCTTC.

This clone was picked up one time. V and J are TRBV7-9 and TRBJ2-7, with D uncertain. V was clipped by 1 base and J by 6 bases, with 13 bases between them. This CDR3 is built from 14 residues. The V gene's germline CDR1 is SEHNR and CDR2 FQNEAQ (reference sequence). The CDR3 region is CASSLDSVGSEQYF. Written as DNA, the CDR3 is TGTGCCAGCAGCTTAGACTCGGTAGGGTCCGAGCAGTACTTC.

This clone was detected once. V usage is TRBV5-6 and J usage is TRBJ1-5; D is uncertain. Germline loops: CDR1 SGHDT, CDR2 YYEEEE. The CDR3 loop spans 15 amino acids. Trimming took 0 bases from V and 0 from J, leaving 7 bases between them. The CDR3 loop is CASSLARISNQPQHF. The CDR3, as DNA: TGTGCCAGCAGCTTGGCCCGGATTAGCAATCAGCCCCAGCATTTT.

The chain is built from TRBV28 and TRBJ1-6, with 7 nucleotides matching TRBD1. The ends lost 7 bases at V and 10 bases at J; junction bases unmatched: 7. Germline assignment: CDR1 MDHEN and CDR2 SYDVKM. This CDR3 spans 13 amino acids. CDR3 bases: TGTGCCAGCACCCTGGGAGGGGGCTCACCCCTCCACTTT. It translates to CASTLGGGSPLHF.

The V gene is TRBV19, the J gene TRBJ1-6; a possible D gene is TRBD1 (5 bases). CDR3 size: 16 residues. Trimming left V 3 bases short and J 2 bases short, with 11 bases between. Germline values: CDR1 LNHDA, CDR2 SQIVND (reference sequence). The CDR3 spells CASSIGGEAYNSPLHF. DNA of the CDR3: TGTGCCAGTAGTATTGGAGGGGAGGCCTATAATTCACCCCTCCACTTT.

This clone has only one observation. CDR3 amino acids: CASSLDRDKAAYEQYF. DNA of the CDR3: TGTGCCAGCAGCTTAGATAGGGACAAGGCCGCCTACGAGCAGTACTTC. The rearrangement links TRBV11-2 to TRBJ2-7; a weak D match, TRBD1 (6 bases). Germline V gene lookup returns CDR1 SGHAT and CDR2 FQNNGV. The CDR3 spans 16 residues. The ends were cut back, 0 bases at V and 2 bases at J, with 14 bases in the middle.

The CDR3 protein is CASRIDSNQPQHF. The CDR3 DNA follows: TGTGCCAGCAGGATAGACAGCAATCAGCCCCAGCATTTT. This chain connects TRBV6-5 to TRBJ1-5; D gene ambiguous. CDR3 length equals 13 residues. Germline V gene data show CDR1 as MNHEY and CDR2 as SVGAGI. V was shortened by 6 bases and J by 1 base, with 7 bases between the two germline ends.

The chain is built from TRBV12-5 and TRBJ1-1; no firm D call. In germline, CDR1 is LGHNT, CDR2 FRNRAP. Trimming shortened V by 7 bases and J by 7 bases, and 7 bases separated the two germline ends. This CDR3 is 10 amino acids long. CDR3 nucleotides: TGTGCTAGTGCCCATAATGAAGCTTTCTTT. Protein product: CASAHNEAFF.

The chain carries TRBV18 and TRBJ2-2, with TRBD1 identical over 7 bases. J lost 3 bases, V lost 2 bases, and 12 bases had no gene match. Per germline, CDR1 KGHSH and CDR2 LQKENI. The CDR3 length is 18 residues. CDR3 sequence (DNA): TGTGCCAGCTCACCATCGATTAGGGGGACAGTAGACACCGGGGAGCTGTTTTTT. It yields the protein CASSPSIRGTVDTGELFF.

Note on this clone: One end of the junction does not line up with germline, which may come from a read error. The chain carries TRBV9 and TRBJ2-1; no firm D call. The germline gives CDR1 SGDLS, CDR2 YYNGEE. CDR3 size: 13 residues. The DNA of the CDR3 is TGTGCCGGCAGCGTAGACCAGTACAATGAGCAGTTCTTC. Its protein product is CAGSVDQYNEQFF.

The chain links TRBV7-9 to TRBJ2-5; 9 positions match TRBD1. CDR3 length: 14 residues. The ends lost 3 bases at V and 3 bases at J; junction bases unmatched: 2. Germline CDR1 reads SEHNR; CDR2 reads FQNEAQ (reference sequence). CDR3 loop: CASSFDRGKETQYF. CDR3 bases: TGTGCCAGCAGCTTCGACAGGGGGAAAGAGACCCAGTACTTC.